This paragraph reports one T cell receptor beta chain. Its antigen is not identified. The TCR beta CDR3 regions underwent amplification using RNA transcripts as the source. An initial round of RT-PCR targeting the TCR CDR3 relied on the HTBI primer set. Each CDR3 protein is one row after TCRdb ran MiXCR on the multiplex PCR reads. The sample contains fewer than 800,000 distinct CDR3 sequences, 16% of which appear only once. These data come from a study of T cells in Graves' hyperthyroidism and ophthalmopathy. Study outcomes and limitations: In blood, most of the thyroid clonotypes expanded above 0.001 were also present. Ophthalmopathy and stable hyperthyroidism were separated by a 13 V-J model.

This CDR3 comprises 15 residues. Germline V gene sequence: CDR1 KGHSH, CDR2 LQKENI. V was clipped by 8 bases and J by 1 base; unmatched bases: 7. Clinical symptoms, serum thyroxine, TRAb, thyroid ultrasound and orbital computed tomography established diagnosis. It was roughly 10 ml of fresh peripheral blood that supplied the PBMCs. The source of this sequence is a man aged 18 to 29 with Graves' hyperthyroidism. The gene calls are TRBV18 and TRBJ2-2; TRBD2 aligns across 7 bases. The material sequenced was blood. CDR3 DNA sequence: TGTGCCAGCACCGAAGCTAGCGGGAACACCGGGGAGCTGTTTTTT. Translating gives CASTEASGNTGELFF.